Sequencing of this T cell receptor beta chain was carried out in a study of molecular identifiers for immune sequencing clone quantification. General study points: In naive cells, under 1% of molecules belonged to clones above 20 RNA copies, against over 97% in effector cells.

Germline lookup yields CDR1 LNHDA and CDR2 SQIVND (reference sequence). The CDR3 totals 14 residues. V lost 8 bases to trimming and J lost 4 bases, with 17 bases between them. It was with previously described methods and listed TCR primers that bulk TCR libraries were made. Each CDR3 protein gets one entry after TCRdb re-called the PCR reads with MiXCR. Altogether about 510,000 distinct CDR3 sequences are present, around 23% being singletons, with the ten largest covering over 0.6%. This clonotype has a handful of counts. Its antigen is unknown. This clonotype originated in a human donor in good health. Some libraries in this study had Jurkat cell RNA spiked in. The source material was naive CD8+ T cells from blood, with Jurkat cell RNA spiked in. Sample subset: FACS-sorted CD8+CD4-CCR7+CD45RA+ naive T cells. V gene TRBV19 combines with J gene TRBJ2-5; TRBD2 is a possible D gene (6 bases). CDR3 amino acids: CASADPGGRETQYF. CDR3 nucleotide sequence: TGTGCCAGTGCCGATCCCGGGGGTCGAGAGACCCAGTACTTC.